The entry below describes one T cell receptor (beta chain). This record belongs to a study of blood T cell repertoires in COVID-19. Overall study: PBMCs, B-cell-depleted T cells, or T cells were the source of the cDNA or gDNA that made up the material.

Assay used: immunoSEQ multiplex PCR; TCRdb lists only in-frame clones, some missing. There are roughly 150,000 clones in the sample; 65% to 85% occur only once, and more than 4.5% lies in the top ten. V was trimmed by 8 bases and J by 2 bases, leaving 11 bases between them. The CDR3 has 13 amino acids. Looked up from germline, CDR1 is SGHNT and CDR2 is YENEEA. The source of this sequence is an older man who had been exposed to COVID-19. Sequencing input: PBMCs or T cells enriched from blood (not recorded which). This chain joins TRBV11-3 and TRBJ2-3; maybe TRBD2 (7 bases). The CDR3 sequence: CASGGGVTDTQYF. CDR3 in DNA: TGTGCCAGCGGAGGGGGGGTCACAGATACGCAGTATTTT.